Described below is a single TCR beta chain sequence and its context. It may be a read error: a sequence one base away is much more abundant. Between the trimmed V and J ends, which lost 1 base and 5 bases, there was a span of 8 bases. The germline CDR1 and CDR2 sequences are SEHNR and FQNEAQ (reference sequence). This CDR3 contains 13 residues. This record belongs to a study of tumor and adjacent non-tumor tissue in lung cancer. Study-wide context: On average, productive TCRbeta reads reached 4 million to 4.5 million per sample.

Three rounds of nested PCR, following a modified ARM-PCR protocol, produced the TCRbeta library. TCRdb used MiXCR to reprocess the multiplex PCR reads, holding one entry per CDR3 protein. This table has about 98,000 distinct CDR3 sequences, approximately 80% appearing once. RNA was extracted from bulk tissue without any cell sorting. More than 3 cm separated this lung sample from the edge of the tumor. The sample consisted of distant non-tumor lung tissue. The rearrangement uses TRBV7-9 and TRBJ2-5; D is ambiguous. This clonotype was sampled from a man aged 55 to 69 with small cell lung cancer. The CDR3 protein is CASSLGESETQYF. CDR3 in DNA: TGTGCCAGCAGCTTAGGCGAGAGCGAGACCCAGTACTTC.